The source of this TCR beta chain is a study of T cells in Graves' hyperthyroidism and ophthalmopathy. RNA transcripts served as the template for amplifying TCR beta CDR3 regions. First-round RT-PCR targeting the TCR CDR3 was performed with the HTBI primer set. One entry per CDR3 protein, called by TCRdb with MiXCR from the multiplex PCR reads. The table shows approximately 870,000 distinct CDR3 sequences, with around 38% occurring only once. V was trimmed by 8 bases and J by 7 bases, leaving 15 bases between them. This CDR3 spans 12 amino acids. Germline lookup yields CDR1 LNHDA and CDR2 SQIVND (reference sequence).

This rearrangement joins TRBV19 to TRBJ2-7; either TRBD1 or TRBD2 may fit D (6 bases each). The sequenced material came from blood. The receptor was isolated from a young man with Graves' hyperthyroidism. The CDR3 coding sequence is TGTGCCAGTTGGCCGGGGGCGGGGGAGCAGTACTTC. Its protein product is CASWPGAGEQYF.